This T cell receptor (beta chain) is drawn from a study of cytomegalovirus exposure and HLA in healthy donors. The method was immunoSEQ multiplex PCR; TCRdb's version includes in-frame clones alone and lacks a portion of them. The sample includes approximately 270,000 clones, almost 90% seen only once; the top ten take 0.35% to 0.4%. This clone has a single count. The CDR3 is 14 residues long. Germline V gene lookup returns CDR1 SGHVS and CDR2 FQNEAQ. Trimming removed 5 bases from V and 1 base from J, with 8 bases in between. Sequenced: PBMCs. The chain recombines TRBV7-8 with TRBJ1-4, with D possibly being TRBD1 (6 bases). The clonotype was recovered from a woman under 30 in good health and CMV-seronegative. In DNA form, the CDR3 reads TGTGCCAGCAGCCCGGACAGAACTAATGAAAAACTGTTTTTT. Translation gives CASSPDRTNEKLFF. The full variable domain, rest sourced from reference TRBV7-8 and TRBJ1-4, is GAGVSQSPRYKVAKRGQDVALRCDPISGHVSLFWYQQALGQGPEFLTYFQNEAQLDKSGLPSDRFFAERPEGSVSTLKIQRTQQEDSAVYLCASSPDRTNEKLFFGSGTQLSVL.